The 25 T cell receptor beta chains below were found in one sample sequenced in a study of OX40 agonist ivuxolimab in advanced cancers. The repertoire was sequenced with immunoSEQ multiplex PCR; TCRdb's copy has only in-frame clones and lacks some. The table records about 87,000 clones, around 87% of them present only once. The sample in question was CD4+ or CD8+ T cells sorted from blood, obtained in a trial of the OX40 agonist ivuxolimab. The receptors come from an adult with an advanced solid tumor such as melanoma, head and neck, liver or kidney cancer.

This chain joins TRBV4-1 and TRBJ2-5; D gene unclear. Trimming took off 3 bases at V and 11 bases at J, with 22 bases between the two ends. CDR3 size: 15 residues. Germline assignment: CDR1 MGHRA and CDR2 YSYEKL. CDR3 sequence: CASSQLSGFTSEQYF. The CDR3 bases are TGCGCCAGCAGCCAGCTATCAGGTTTTACAAGTGAGCAGTACTTC.

The chain links TRBV30 to TRBJ1-5, with D perhaps matching TRBD1 (6 bases). Germline V gene sequence: CDR1 GTSNPN, CDR2 SVGIG (reference sequence). The CDR3 totals 16 residues. The V end lost 0 bases, the J end lost 0 bases, and 12 bases lay between the germline ends. The CDR3 reads CAWSVRTGSSNQPQHF. The CDR3, as DNA: TGTGCCTGGAGTGTACGTACAGGGAGTAGCAATCAGCCCCAGCATTTT.

The chain has TRBV4-1 and TRBJ2-5, with 7 bases aligning to TRBD1. Looked up from germline, CDR1 is MGHRA and CDR2 is YSYEKL. The CDR3 sequence is 15 residues long. The V segment lost 2 bases and the J segment 0 bases; nucleotides outside the gene matches: 3. CDR3 in DNA: TGCGCCAGCAGCCAACCCGACAGGGACCAAGAGACCCAGTACTTC. This sequence encodes CASSQPDRDQETQYF.

The J gene is TRBJ2-5, the V gene TRBV4-1; 13 bases are a match to TRBD2. The germline gives CDR1 MGHRA, CDR2 YSYEKL. V was clipped by 3 bases and J by 4 bases; unmatched bases: 2. The CDR3 has 15 amino acids. The CDR3 sequence: CASSHGLAGAETQYF. For the CDR3, the DNA is TGCGCCAGCAGCCACGGACTAGCGGGAGCAGAGACCCAGTACTTC.

This rearrangement joins TRBV7-2 to TRBJ2-1; D is uncertain. The CDR3 runs 13 residues. The germline gives CDR1 SGHTA, CDR2 FQGNSA. With 0 bases removed from V and 8 bases from J, the gap between germline ends came to 8 bases. The CDR3 sequence is CASSLAHSHEQFF. The CDR3 DNA reads as TGTGCCAGCAGCTTAGCCCATTCGCATGAGCAGTTCTTC.

This chain uses TRBV6-1 with TRBJ2-2, with D unresolved. The CDR3 contains 15 residues. Trimming pared 3 bases from V and 6 bases from J, leaving 14 bases between. Germline CDR1 is MNHNS and CDR2 is SASEGT. The CDR3 sequence: CASSDTRKGSGELFF. In nucleotides, the CDR3 is TGTGCCAGCAGTGACACTCGGAAAGGCTCCGGGGAGCTGTTTTTT.

In nucleotides, the CDR3 is TGCGCCAGCAGCTTGGAGGGCGCAAGCGGGCAGTTCTTC. Protein product: CASSLEGASGQFF. J is TRBJ2-1 and V is TRBV5-1; D is perhaps TRBD2 (5 bases). V was trimmed by 0 bases and J by 12 bases, leaving 13 bases between them. This CDR3 spans 13 amino acids. The germline V gene has CDR1 SGHRS and CDR2 YFSETQ. The full variable domain, completed using reference TRBV5-1 and TRBJ2-1, is KAGVTQTPRYLIKTRGQQVTLSCSPISGHRSVSWYQQTPGQGLQFLFEYFSETQRNKGNFPGRFSGRQFSNSRSEMNVSTLELGDSALYLCASSLEGASGQFFGPGTRLTVL.

This chain links TRBV19 with TRBJ2-3, with D possibly matching TRBD1 (5 bases). V dropped 5 bases and J dropped 5 bases, with 11 bases sitting between them. This CDR3 has 13 amino acids. Germline V gives CDR1 LNHDA, CDR2 SQIVND (reference sequence). The CDR3 region is CASSPDSGDTQYF. CDR3 DNA sequence: TGTGCCAGTAGTCCCGACAGTGGAGATACGCAGTATTTT.

The rearrangement uses TRBV27 and TRBJ2-3, with TRBD2 matching 11 bases. This CDR3 spans 17 amino acids. CDR1 and CDR2 (germline): MNHEY, SMNVEV (reference sequence). V lost 5 bases, J lost 1 base, and 8 bases stayed unmatched. The CDR3 nucleotides are TGTGCCAGCAGTACCGGGACTAGCGGACTCCGCACAGATACGCAGTATTTT. Translating gives CASSTGTSGLRTDTQYF.

V is TRBV7-2 and J is TRBJ2-1, with 8 bases identical to TRBD2. Germline V lookup: CDR1 SGHTA, CDR2 FQGNSA. V dropped 5 bases and J dropped 8; count of bases not matched to a gene: 8. There are 14 residues in the CDR3. The CDR3 DNA reads TGTGCCAGCAGCCCTTACGGGAGGGGTGATGAGCAGTTCTTC. This gives the protein CASSPYGRGDEQFF.

This chain's CDR3 is CASSLAGAGASPLHF. Here the CDR3 DNA reads TGTGCCAGCAGCTTGGCCGGGGCAGGGGCTTCACCCCTCCACTTT. This rearrangement joins TRBV5-4 to TRBJ1-6; D is perhaps TRBD1 (6 bases). V was cut by 0 bases and J by 9 bases, with 13 bases left in between. Looked up from germline, CDR1 is SGHNT and CDR2 is YYREEE (reference sequence). This CDR3 region has 15 residues.

This rearrangement joins TRBV27 to TRBJ2-2; 10 positions agree with TRBD2. Germline trimming cut 5 bases from V and 7 bases from J; bases unmatched to any gene: 10. This CDR3 has 16 residues. Germline values: CDR1 MNHEY, CDR2 SMNVEV (reference sequence). The DNA of the CDR3 is TGTGCCAGCAGTGTGGATCGACTAGCGGGTGGCGGGGAGCTGTTTTTT. Translation: CASSVDRLAGGGELFF.

The V gene is TRBV19, the J gene TRBJ1-6, with TRBD1 identical over 9 bases. The CDR3 length is 14 residues. The ends lost 1 base at V and 11 bases at J; junction bases unmatched: 3. Per the germline V gene, CDR1 is LNHDA and CDR2 is SQIVND (reference sequence). The CDR3 sequence is CASSIGGQGPPLHF. CDR3 coding DNA: TGTGCCAGTAGTATAGGGGGACAGGGTCCACCCCTCCACTTT.

This clone showed up just a few times. The V and J genes are TRBV7-2 and TRBJ1-2; D is undetermined. This CDR3 contains 13 residues. The V gene lost 1 base and the J gene lost 1 base, with 4 bases spanning the gap. Germline CDR1 and CDR2: SGHTA and FQGNSA. CDR3 sequence: CASSLDNNYGYTF. CDR3 nucleotide sequence: TGTGCCAGCAGCTTAGACAATAACTATGGCTACACCTTC.

This clone occurred once. This chain joins TRBV7-2 and TRBJ2-2; D gene uncertain. V gave up 1 base and J gave up 6 bases, with 9 bases separating them. Germline V CDR1 and CDR2: SGHTA, FQGNSA. This CDR3 contains 14 residues. In DNA, the CDR3 is TGTGCCAGCAGCTTAGACCATTCCGCCGGGGAGCTGTTTTTT. This translates into CASSLDHSAGELFF.

This chain joins TRBV10-2 and TRBJ1-5; 9 bases line up with TRBD1. The CDR3 is 13 amino acids. V lost 7 bases, J lost 7 bases, and 5 bases stayed unmatched. CDR1 is WSHSY, CDR2 SAAADI, per germline. The CDR3 DNA follows: TGCGCCAGCAATAGGGACAGGGTACAGCCCCAGCATTTT. Translating gives CASNRDRVQPQHF.

The chain combines TRBV27 with TRBJ2-5; TRBD2 aligns across 12 bases. V lost 4 bases and J lost 5; bases outside the gene matches: 14. From germline, CDR1 is MNHEY and CDR2 SMNVEV (reference sequence). CDR3 length: 18 amino acids. The CDR3 nucleotides are TGTGCCAGCAGTTCCCATACCCCCCTAGCGGGAGGGCGGGAGACCCAGTACTTC. Amino acids: CASSSHTPLAGGRETQYF.

The chain employs TRBV2 and TRBJ2-2; D is perhaps TRBD2 (5 bases). The CDR3 is made up of 14 amino acids. Deletions cut 8 bases from V and 0 bases from J, with 10 bases between. Germline V gene lookup returns CDR1 SNHLY and CDR2 FYNNEI. The CDR3 is CASGSLANTGELFF. The CDR3 DNA reads as TGTGCCAGCGGGAGTCTCGCGAACACCGGGGAGCTGTTTTTT.

The chain links TRBV5-1 to TRBJ2-6; no clear D gene. With 6 bases removed from V and 0 bases from J, the gap between germline ends came to 7 bases. Germline assignment: CDR1 SGHRS and CDR2 YFSETQ. The CDR3 runs 14 residues. The CDR3 sequence is CASTLSSGANVLTF. The CDR3 nucleotides are TGCGCCAGCACACTTAGCTCTGGGGCCAACGTCCTGACTTTC.

The chain links TRBV7-3 to TRBJ2-1; 11 bases match TRBD2. Trimming cost V 5 bases and J 3 bases; bases outside gene matches: 6. This CDR3 is 16 amino acids long. The germline V gene has CDR1 SGHTA and CDR2 FQGTGA. The CDR3 nucleotides are TGTGCCAGCAGCGTCAGGGGGACTAGCGGCTACAATGAGCAGTTCTTC. Translation: CASSVRGTSGYNEQFF.

The chain has TRBV9 and TRBJ2-1; 7 nucleotides line up with TRBD1. This CDR3 spans 15 amino acids. Germline trimming cut 2 bases from V and 6 bases from J; bases unmatched to any gene: 8. CDR1 SGDLS and CDR2 YYNGEE come from the germline V gene. CDR3 sequence: CASSVDRDRGNEQFF. The CDR3 coding sequence is TGTGCCAGCAGCGTCGACAGGGACAGAGGCAATGAGCAGTTCTTC.

The chain employs TRBV27 and TRBJ2-1; D unclear. CDR1 and CDR2 from the germline V gene are MNHEY and SMNVEV (reference sequence). The V end lost 3 bases, the J end lost 6 bases, and 21 bases lay between the germline ends. CDR3 size: 17 residues. Here the CDR3 reads CASSFRSTPPWGNEQFF. The CDR3 nucleotides read TGTGCCAGCAGTTTCCGCTCGACGCCCCCGTGGGGCAATGAGCAGTTCTTC.

The CDR3 DNA reads as TGTGCCAGCAGTTACCGGAGGAGCGGCTACAATGAGCAGTTCTTC. Its translation: CASSYRRSGYNEQFF. V gene TRBV6-5 combines with J gene TRBJ2-1; D is possibly TRBD2 (5 bases). V dropped 2 bases and J dropped 3 bases, with 11 bases sitting between them. This CDR3 comprises 15 residues. Germline loops: CDR1 MNHEY, CDR2 SVGAGI.

The J gene is TRBJ2-5, the V gene TRBV10-3; weak D call: TRBD1 (6 bases). This CDR3 region has 10 residues. Germline V gene sequence: CDR1 ENHRY, CDR2 SYGVKD. V lost 6 bases, J lost 7 bases, and 6 bases lay in between. The CDR3 DNA reads TGTGCCATCAGGGGGGCGACCCAGTACTTC. Protein: CAIRGATQYF.

The CDR3: CASSFGPLSGTDTQYF. DNA of the CDR3: TGTGCCAGCAGTTTTGGGCCCCTCTCAGGCACAGATACGCAGTATTTT. This chain joins TRBV27 and TRBJ2-3; no definite D call. Germline loops: CDR1 MNHEY, CDR2 SMNVEV (reference sequence). The CDR3 runs to 16 residues. V was shortened by 3 bases and J by 1 base, with 14 bases between the two germline ends.